These 13 T cell receptor beta chains originate from one sample sequenced in a study of T cell repertoires in cytomegalovirus infection. For these TCRs, the target antigens are not known. TCRdb passed the reads through MiXCR, listing each CDR3 protein once. The sample shows 650,000 to 900,000 distinct CDR3 sequences, 30% to 35% of them seen only once. Sequenced material: cultured CD8+ T cells from PBMCs, taken from culture after CMV antigen stimulation. These receptors originate from a human donor in good health (CMV status not recorded). Some clones in this sample may be carry-over from other donors' samples.

This clonotype was picked up a small number of times. The CDR3 loop is CASSYRAGWETQYF. CDR3 DNA sequence: TGTGCCAGCAGTTATAGGGCAGGGTGGGAGACCCAGTACTTC. V usage is TRBV6-5 and J usage is TRBJ2-5; TRBD1 is a possible D gene (5 bases). The CDR3 runs 14 residues. V lost 3 bases and J 5 bases, leaving 13 bases between the germline ends. The germline gives CDR1 MNHEY, CDR2 SVGAGI.

This clonotype was seen only once. The V and J genes are TRBV6-6 and TRBJ1-2, with D tentatively TRBD1 (5 bases). The CDR3 is 15 amino acids. Germline V gene sequence: CDR1 MNHNY, CDR2 SVGAGI (reference sequence). V was pared by 0 bases and J by 4 bases, with 12 bases between. The CDR3 DNA follows: TGTGCCAGCAGTTACTCCGGGGACCAGGGCTATGGCTACACCTTC. This encodes CASSYSGDQGYGYTF.

This clonotype was seen only a few times. The V and J genes are TRBV6-2 or TRBV6-3 and TRBJ1-1; TRBD1 aligns across 7 bases. This CDR3 contains 15 residues. Germline CDR1 reads MNHEY; CDR2 reads SVGEGT. V lost 8 bases to trimming and J lost 1 base; unmatched junction nucleotides: 10. The CDR3 nucleotides are TGTGCCAGCGCGCCAGGGGGGCCCCCGAACACTGAAGCTTTCTTT. Translation gives CASAPGGPPNTEAFF.

V and J are TRBV3-1 and TRBJ1-2; 7 bases match TRBD1. CDR1 LGHDT and CDR2 YNNKEL come from the germline V gene (reference sequence). This CDR3 comprises 15 residues. J was trimmed by 4 bases and V by 6 bases; bases with no gene match: 11. CDR3 DNA sequence: TGTGCCAGCAGTCGAACCGGGACAGAGCTCTATGGCTACACCTTC. Amino acid sequence: CASSRTGTELYGYTF. Full variable domain (remainder filled in from reference TRBV3-1 and TRBJ1-2): DTAVSQTPKYLVTQMGNDKSIKCEQNLGHDTMYWYKQDSKKFLKIMFSYNNKELIINETVPNRFSPKSPDKAHLNLHINSLELGDSAVYFCASSRTGTELYGYTFGSGTRLTVV.

J is TRBJ2-2 and V is TRBV4-3, with D tentatively TRBD1 (6 bases). CDR3 size: 14 residues. The V gene lost 6 bases and the J gene lost 2 bases, with 10 bases spanning the gap. CDR1 is LGHNA and CDR2 is YSLEER in the germline V gene. In DNA form, the CDR3 reads TGCGCCAGCAGAGAGGGACATAACACCGGGGAGCTGTTTTTT. Translation: CASREGHNTGELFF.

In this sample, this clonotype turned up a few times. The CDR3 is CAGFGAGDNEQFF. CDR3 bases: TGTGCCGGATTTGGGGCGGGGGACAATGAGCAGTTCTTC. This chain connects TRBV6-1 to TRBJ2-1; 7 nucleotides align to TRBD2. Germline-derived CDR1 and CDR2 are MNHNS and SASEGT. The CDR3 contains 13 residues. V lost 11 bases to trimming and J lost 5 bases; unmatched junction nucleotides: 9.

In its sample, this clonotype was seen many times. The chain links TRBV27 to TRBJ1-5, with D perhaps matching TRBD1 (5 bases). Trimming cost V 3 bases and J 4 bases, with 19 bases left between them. CDR1 and CDR2 from the germline V gene are MNHEY and SMNVEV (reference sequence). The CDR3 has 17 amino acids. The DNA for the CDR3 is TGTGCCAGCAGTTTCTCGCCGGCGATAAGGGGTAATCAGCCCCAGCATTTT. Translation: CASSFSPAIRGNQPQHF.

This clonotype was seen a single time. The chain carries TRBV19 and TRBJ2-2, with 8 bases identical to TRBD2. CDR1 and CDR2 from the germline V gene are LNHDA and SQIVND (reference sequence). V was pared by 7 bases and J by 5 bases, with 6 bases of the junction left unmatched. This CDR3 is 14 amino acids long. CDR3 coding DNA: TGTGCCAGTAAGGCGGGGGGCGTAACCGGGGAGCTGTTTTTT. Translated: CASKAGGVTGELFF.

This clonotype was seen more than once but under ten times. This sequence joins TRBV28 and TRBJ2-3; 10 nucleotides align to TRBD2. Germline CDR1 MDHEN, CDR2 SYDVKM. The CDR3 runs 17 residues. Trimming cost V 4 bases and J 0 bases; bases outside gene matches: 7. CDR3 sequence (DNA): TGTGCCAGCAGTTCTTATAGCGGGGGGCTTAGCACAGATACGCAGTATTTT. It translates to CASSSYSGGLSTDTQYF.

This clonotype occurred a few times. V and J are TRBV12-5 and TRBJ2-5; D possibly uses TRBD1 or TRBD2 (6 bases each). From germline, CDR1 is LGHNT and CDR2 FRNRAP. This CDR3 is built from 16 residues. The CDR3, as DNA: TGTGCCTTAAACTTCAGGGGACGGGAGTACCAAGAGACCCAGTACTTC. It translates to CALNFRGREYQETQYF.

Worth noting for this clonotype: A read error may account for a junction end that differs from germline. This rearrangement joins TRBV7-6 to TRBJ2-2; 8 bases align to TRBD2. Looked up from germline, CDR1 is SGHVS and CDR2 is FNYEAQ. The CDR3 spans 15 residues. The DNA of the CDR3 is TGTGCTAGCAGCTTATCCGGGGGGGAGTTCGGGGAGCTGTTTTTT. It specifies CASSLSGGEFGELFF.

This clonotype has more than one count but fewer than ten. CDR3 sequence reads: CASSITGTGSEQYV. DNA for the CDR3: TGTGCCAGCAGTATAACCGGGACAGGGAGCGAGCAGTACGTC. The chain recombines TRBV28 with TRBJ2-7; 9 positions match TRBD1. The junction had 8 bases not matched to a gene; V was cut back by 5 bases and J by 6 bases. Germline CDR1 is MDHEN and CDR2 is SYDVKM. The CDR3 length is 14 residues.

This clonotype was found a few times. The chain links TRBV2 to TRBJ1-5, with D possibly matching TRBD1 (5 bases). V was trimmed by 5 bases and J by 5 bases, leaving 16 bases between them. Germline values: CDR1 SNHLY, CDR2 FYNNEI. The CDR3 consists of 15 residues. The DNA for the CDR3 is TGTGCCAGCAGTTGGGACTTACTCGGCGATCAGCCCCAGCATTTT. Translating gives CASSWDLLGDQPQHF.